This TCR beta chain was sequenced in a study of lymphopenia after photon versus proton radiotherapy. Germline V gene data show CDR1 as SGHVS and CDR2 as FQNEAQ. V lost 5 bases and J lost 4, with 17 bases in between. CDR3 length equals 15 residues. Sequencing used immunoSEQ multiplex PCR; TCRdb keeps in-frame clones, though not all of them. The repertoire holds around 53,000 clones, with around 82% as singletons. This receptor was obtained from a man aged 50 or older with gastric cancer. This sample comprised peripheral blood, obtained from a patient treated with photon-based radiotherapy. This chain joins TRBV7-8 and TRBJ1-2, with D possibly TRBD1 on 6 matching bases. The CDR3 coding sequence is TGTGCCAGCAGCCGGGACCGATCGACAGGCTATGGCTACACCTTC. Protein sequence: CASSRDRSTGYGYTF. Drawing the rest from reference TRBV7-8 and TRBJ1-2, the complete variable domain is GAGVSQSPRYKVAKRGQDVALRCDPISGHVSLFWYQQALGQGPEFLTYFQNEAQLDKSGLPSDRFFAERPEGSVSTLKIQRTQQEDSAVYLCASSRDRSTGYGYTFGSGTRLTVV.